This T cell receptor (beta chain) is drawn from a study of cytomegalovirus exposure and HLA in healthy donors (dated by TCRdb to the late 2010s). About the study as a whole: According to a later analysis, one platform produced both the approximately 110 validation repertoires and the approximately 670 repertoires of the first cohort. The study aimed to test whether signatures of past pathogen exposure could be identified by cataloging public T cell receptors. Besides the first cohort of under 700 subjects, a separate validation cohort made up of some 110 different subjects was used. The study combined high-throughput TCR immunosequencing, statistical association of individual TCRs with disease status, and machine learning to predict cytomegalovirus infection status.

On this clone itself: Its antigen remains unidentified. No base-level quality is on record; no much larger clone is a single base apart.

The donors were included in the validation cohort of roughly 130 subjects, a group kept apart from the approximately 650-subject first cohort. Libraries were made using the immunoSEQ multiplex PCR assay. In the original analysis: A statistical classification framework was built for diagnosing cytomegalovirus status from the catalog of TCR beta chain sequences. TCRdb limited this immuneACCESS table to in-frame rearrangements with V and J called. A share of clones is missing; checked studies link under half to unresolved V genes, and the rest is unexplained. V, J and clone size are taken as reported in that table, and D and trimming were inferred from the DNA itself. In this sample the table shows some 140,000 clones, about nine tenths of which occur a single time. The ten biggest clones cover less than 3% of the sample. Results the study describes overall, beyond this receptor: The classifier was reported to diagnose cytomegalovirus status with high specificity and sensitivity in both the original and validation cohorts. All 120 or so repertoires were used to score co-occurrence in the validation cohort in a later analysis, because that analysis had no HLA typing for the cohort. In vitro tests confirmed that a few of the cytomegalovirus-associated TCR beta chains recognize cytomegalovirus antigens. It was suggested by the authors that the approach could potentially be generalized to other disease states and immunological phenotypes. In a later analysis, TCRs clustered in the first cohort were found to also tend to co-occur in the roughly 130 validation repertoires, with approximately 93% of cluster scores above 0. Across donors, most TCR sequences were observed very rarely, whereas some public TCRs were present in many individuals. The study gave a list of 150 to 200 TCR beta chains associated with cytomegalovirus.

The germline V gene gives CDR1 as SGHRS and CDR2 as YFSETQ. After removal of 4 bases from V and 5 bases from J, the junction retains 4 bases not matched to a gene. Taken from cysteine to phenylalanine, the CDR3 has 14 residues. Only the CDR3 part of the read is kept: 42 bases, read in frame from the first base. This TCR came from a man aged 18 to 30 in good health and CMV-seronegative. Input material: PBMCs. The chain is made from TRBV5-1 and TRBJ2-5; TRBD1 agrees with 11 junctional bases. The CDR3 reads as follows: CASSRDRGSETQYF. The DNA sequence reads TGCGCCAGCAGCCGGGACAGGGGGTCCGAGACCCAGTACTTC.